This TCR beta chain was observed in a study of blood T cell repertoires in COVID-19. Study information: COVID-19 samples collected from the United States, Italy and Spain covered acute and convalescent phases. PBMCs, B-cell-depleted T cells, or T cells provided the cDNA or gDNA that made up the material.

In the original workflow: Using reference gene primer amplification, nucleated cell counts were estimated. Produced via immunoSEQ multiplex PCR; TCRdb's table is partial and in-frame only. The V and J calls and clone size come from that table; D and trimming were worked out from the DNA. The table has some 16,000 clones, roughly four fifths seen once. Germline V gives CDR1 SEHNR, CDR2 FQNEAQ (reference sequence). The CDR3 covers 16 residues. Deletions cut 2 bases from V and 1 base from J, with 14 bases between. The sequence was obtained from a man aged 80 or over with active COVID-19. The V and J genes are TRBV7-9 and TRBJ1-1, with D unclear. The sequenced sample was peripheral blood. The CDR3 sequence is CASSLSVGVRNTEAFF. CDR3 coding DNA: TGTGCCAGCAGCTTATCTGTGGGAGTTCGGAACACTGAAGCTTTCTTT.